Detailed here is one TCR beta chain. The data belong to a study of blood T cell repertoires in COVID-19. Study-level information: PBMCs, B-cell-depleted T cells, or T cells provided the cDNA or gDNA that made up the material.

Profiled with immunoSEQ multiplex PCR; TCRdb holds only in-frame clones, not every one. Of over 200,000 clones listed, nearly 90% were seen once; the top ten hold approximately 11%. Germline assignment: CDR1 SEHNR and CDR2 FQNEAQ (reference sequence). The CDR3 runs to 15 residues. V was clipped by 6 bases and J by 6 bases; unmatched bases: 9. This clonotype originated in a young man who had recovered from COVID-19. The sequenced material came from PBMCs or T cells enriched from blood (not recorded which). V is TRBV7-9 and J is TRBJ2-3, with TRBD2 matching over 10 bases. The CDR3 DNA is TGTGCCAGCAGACTAGTCAGCGGGAGGGTCGATACGCAGTATTTT. It encodes CASRLVSGRVDTQYF. The variable domain in full, completed from reference TRBV7-9 and TRBJ2-3, reads DTGVSQNPRHKITKRGQNVTFRCDPISEHNRLYWYRQTLGQGPEFLTYFQNEAQLEKSRLLSDRFSAERPKGSFSTLEIQRTEQGDSAMYLCASRLVSGRVDTQYFGPGTRLTVL.